This TCR beta chain was observed in a study of blood T cell repertoires in COVID-19. Germline CDR1 ENHRY, CDR2 SYGVKD. The CDR3 has 21 residues. After removal of 6 bases from V and 0 bases from J, the junction contained 26 bases not matched to a gene. In the authors' workflow: Estimation of nucleated cell counts was performed using reference gene primer amplification. Measured with immunoSEQ multiplex PCR; TCRdb has only the in-frame clones, and not every one. V and J calls and clone size come straight from that table; D and trimming were deduced from the DNA. Counted here are 250,000 or so clones, approximately 90% occurring once; the ten biggest clones make up approximately 3%.

This chain joins TRBV10-3 and TRBJ2-7; 7 nucleotides align to TRBD2. The clonotype was recovered from a man between 35 and 55 years old who had been exposed to COVID-19. The material sequenced was PBMCs or T cells enriched from blood (not recorded which). The CDR3 DNA reads TGTGCCATCAGCCGGGACTACCTCTCTGGGGCCCCCAGCGAAAACTCCTACGAGCAGTACTTC. It codes for CAISRDYLSGAPSENSYEQYF.